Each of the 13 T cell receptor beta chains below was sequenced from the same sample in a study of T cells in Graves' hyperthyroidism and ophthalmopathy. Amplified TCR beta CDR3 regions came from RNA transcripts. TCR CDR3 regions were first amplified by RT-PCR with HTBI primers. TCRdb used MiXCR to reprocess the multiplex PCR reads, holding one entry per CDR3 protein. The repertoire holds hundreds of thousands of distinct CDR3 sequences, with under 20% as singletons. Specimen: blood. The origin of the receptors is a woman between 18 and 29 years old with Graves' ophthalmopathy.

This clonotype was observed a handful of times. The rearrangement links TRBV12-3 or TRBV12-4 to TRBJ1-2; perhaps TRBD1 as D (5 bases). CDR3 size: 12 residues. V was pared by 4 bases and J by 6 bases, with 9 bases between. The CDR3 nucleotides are TGTGCCAGCAGTTCTTTGACAGATGGCTACACCTTC. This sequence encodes CASSSLTDGYTF.

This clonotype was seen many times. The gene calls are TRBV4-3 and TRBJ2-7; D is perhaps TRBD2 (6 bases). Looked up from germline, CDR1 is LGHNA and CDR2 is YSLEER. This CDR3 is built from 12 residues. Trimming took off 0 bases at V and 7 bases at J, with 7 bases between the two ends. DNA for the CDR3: TGCGCCAGCAGCCAAGAGGGGGGTGAGCAGTACTTC. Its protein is CASSQEGGEQYF.

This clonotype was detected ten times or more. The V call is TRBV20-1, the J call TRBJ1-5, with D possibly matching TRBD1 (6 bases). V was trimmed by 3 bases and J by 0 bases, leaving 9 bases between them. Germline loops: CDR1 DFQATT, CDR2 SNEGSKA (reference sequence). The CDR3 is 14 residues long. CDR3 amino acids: CSASGTNSNQPQHF. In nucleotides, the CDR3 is TGCAGTGCTAGCGGGACAAATAGCAATCAGCCCCAGCATTTT.

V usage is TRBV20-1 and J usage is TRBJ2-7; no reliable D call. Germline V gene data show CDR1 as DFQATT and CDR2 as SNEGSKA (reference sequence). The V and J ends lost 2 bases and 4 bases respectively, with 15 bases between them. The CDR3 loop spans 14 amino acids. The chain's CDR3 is CSARQVNSRYEQYF. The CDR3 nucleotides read TGCAGTGCTAGACAGGTGAACAGCCGGTACGAGCAGTACTTC.

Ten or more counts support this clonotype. DNA of the CDR3: TGTGCCAGCAGCTTTCAACAAGCGGAGACCCAGTACTTC. Amino acid sequence: CASSFQQAETQYF. This chain connects TRBV11-3 to TRBJ2-5; D gene ambiguous. CDR1 SGHNT and CDR2 YENEEA come from the germline V gene. The V end lost 3 bases, the J end lost 5 bases, and 10 bases lay between the germline ends. The CDR3 contains 13 residues.

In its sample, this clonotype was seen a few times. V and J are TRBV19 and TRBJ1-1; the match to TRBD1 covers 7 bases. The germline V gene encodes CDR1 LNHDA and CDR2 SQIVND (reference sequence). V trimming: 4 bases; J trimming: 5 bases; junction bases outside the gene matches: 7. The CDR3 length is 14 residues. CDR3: CASSTRQGGTEAFF. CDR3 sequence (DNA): TGTGCCAGTAGTACTAGACAGGGAGGTACTGAAGCTTTCTTT. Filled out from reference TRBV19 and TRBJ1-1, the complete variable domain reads DGGITQSPKYLFRKEGQNVTLSCEQNLNHDAMYWYRQDPGQGLRLIYYSQIVNDFQKGDIAEGYSVSREKKESFPLTVTSAQKNPTAFYLCASSTRQGGTEAFFGQGTRLTVV.

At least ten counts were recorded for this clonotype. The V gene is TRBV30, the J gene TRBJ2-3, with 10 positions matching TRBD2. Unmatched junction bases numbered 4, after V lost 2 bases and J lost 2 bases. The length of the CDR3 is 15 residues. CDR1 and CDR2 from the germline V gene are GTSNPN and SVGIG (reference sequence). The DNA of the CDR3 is TGTGCCTGGAGTTGGACTAGCGGCCCCACAGATACGCAGTATTTT. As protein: CAWSWTSGPTDTQYF.

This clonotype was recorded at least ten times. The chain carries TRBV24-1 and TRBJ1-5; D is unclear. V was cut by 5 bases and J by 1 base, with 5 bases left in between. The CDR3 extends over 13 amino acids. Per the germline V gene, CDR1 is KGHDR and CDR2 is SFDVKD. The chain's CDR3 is CATSAQSNQPQHF. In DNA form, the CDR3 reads TGTGCCACCAGTGCCCAGAGCAATCAGCCCCAGCATTTT.

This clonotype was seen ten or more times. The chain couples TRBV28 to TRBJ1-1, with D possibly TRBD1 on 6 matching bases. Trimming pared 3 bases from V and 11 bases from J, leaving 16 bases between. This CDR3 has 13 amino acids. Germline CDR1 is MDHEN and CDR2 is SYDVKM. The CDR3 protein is CASSFPVGGRAFF. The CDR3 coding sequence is TGTGCCAGCAGTTTCCCCGTGGGGGGCCGTGCTTTCTTT.

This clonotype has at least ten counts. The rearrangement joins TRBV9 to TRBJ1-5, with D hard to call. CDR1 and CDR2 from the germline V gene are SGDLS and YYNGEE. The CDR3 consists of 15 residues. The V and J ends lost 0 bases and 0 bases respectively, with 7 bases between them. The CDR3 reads CASSVGPASNQPQHF. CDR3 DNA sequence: TGTGCCAGCAGCGTAGGCCCAGCTAGCAATCAGCCCCAGCATTTT.

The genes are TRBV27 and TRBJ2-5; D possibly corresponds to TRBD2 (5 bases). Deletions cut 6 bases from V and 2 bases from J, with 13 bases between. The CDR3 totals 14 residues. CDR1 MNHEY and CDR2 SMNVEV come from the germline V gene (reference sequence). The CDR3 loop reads CASRGAEAQETQYF. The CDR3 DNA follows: TGTGCCAGCAGGGGAGCGGAGGCACAAGAGACCCAGTACTTC.

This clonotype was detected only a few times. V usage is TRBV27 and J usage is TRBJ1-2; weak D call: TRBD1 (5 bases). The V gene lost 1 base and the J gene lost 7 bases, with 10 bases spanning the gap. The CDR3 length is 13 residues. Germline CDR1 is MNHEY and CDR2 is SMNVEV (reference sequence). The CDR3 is CASSLYGAFGYTF. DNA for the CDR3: TGTGCCAGCAGTTTATACGGGGCCTTTGGCTACACCTTC.

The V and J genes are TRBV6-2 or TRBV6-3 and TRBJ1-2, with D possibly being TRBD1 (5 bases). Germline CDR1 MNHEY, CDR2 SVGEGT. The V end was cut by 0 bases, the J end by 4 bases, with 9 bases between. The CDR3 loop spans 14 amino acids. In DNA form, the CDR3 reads TGTGCCAGCAGTTACTCGAGAGGGACCTATGGCTACACCTTC. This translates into CASSYSRGTYGYTF.